This record covers a single T cell receptor (beta chain). The target antigen is unknown. This specimen comes from a study of OX40 agonist ivuxolimab in advanced cancers. The CDR3 covers 12 residues. Germline V gene lookup returns CDR1 SGHRS and CDR2 YFSETQ. Trimming took off 1 base at V and 6 bases at J, with 7 bases between the two ends. General study results and limits: The average count of expanded clones was higher among CD8+ T cells than among CD4+.

Sequencing was performed with immunoSEQ multiplex PCR; in TCRdb, only in-frame clones are kept and a portion is missing. This table holds just under 80,000 clones, about 91% found once. This specimen consisted of CD4+ or CD8+ T cells sorted from blood, obtained in a trial of the OX40 agonist ivuxolimab. The chain carries TRBV5-1 and TRBJ1-2, with D tentatively TRBD1 (5 bases). This clonotype was obtained from an adult with an advanced solid tumor such as melanoma, head and neck, liver or kidney cancer. The CDR3: CASSLQGDGYTF. The CDR3 DNA follows: TGCGCCAGCAGCTTGCAGGGTGATGGCTACACCTTC.